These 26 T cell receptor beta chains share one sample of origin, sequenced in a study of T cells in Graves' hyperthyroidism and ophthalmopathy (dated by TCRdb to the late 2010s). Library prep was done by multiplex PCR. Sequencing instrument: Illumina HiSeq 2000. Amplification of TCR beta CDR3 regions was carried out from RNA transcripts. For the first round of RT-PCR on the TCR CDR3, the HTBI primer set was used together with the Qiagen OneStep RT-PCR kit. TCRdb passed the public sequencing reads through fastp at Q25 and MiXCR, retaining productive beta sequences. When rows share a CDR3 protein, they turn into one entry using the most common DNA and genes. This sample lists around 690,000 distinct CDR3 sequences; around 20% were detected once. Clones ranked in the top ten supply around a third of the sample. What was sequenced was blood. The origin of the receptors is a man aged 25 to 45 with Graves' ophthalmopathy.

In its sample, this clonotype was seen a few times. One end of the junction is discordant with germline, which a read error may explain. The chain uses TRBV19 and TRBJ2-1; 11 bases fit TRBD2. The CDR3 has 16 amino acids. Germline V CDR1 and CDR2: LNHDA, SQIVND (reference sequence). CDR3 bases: TGCGCCAGTAGGCCTTTAGCGGGAGGGCCAAGGAATGAGCAGTTCTTC. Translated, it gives CASRPLAGGPRNEQFF.

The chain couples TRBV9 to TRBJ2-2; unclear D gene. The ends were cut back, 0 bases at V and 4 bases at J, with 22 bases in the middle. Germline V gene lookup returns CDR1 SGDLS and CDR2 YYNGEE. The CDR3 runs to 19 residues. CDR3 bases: TGTGCCAGCAGCGTAGGCTCAAGGGCGGTAGCCGGACCCACCGGGGAGCTGTTTTTT. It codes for CASSVGSRAVAGPTGELFF.

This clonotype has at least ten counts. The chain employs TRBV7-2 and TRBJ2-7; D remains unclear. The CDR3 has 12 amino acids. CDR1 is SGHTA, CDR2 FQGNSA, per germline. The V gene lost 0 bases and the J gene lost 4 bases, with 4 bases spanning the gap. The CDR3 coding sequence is TGTGCCAGCAGCTTAGCGCCATACGAGCAGTACTTC. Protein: CASSLAPYEQYF.

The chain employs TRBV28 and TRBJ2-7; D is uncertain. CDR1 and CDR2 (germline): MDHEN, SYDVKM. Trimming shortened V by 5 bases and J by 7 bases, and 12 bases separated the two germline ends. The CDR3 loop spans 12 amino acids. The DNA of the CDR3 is TGTGCCAGCAGTCCCCCTAACTTGGAGCAGTACTTC. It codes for CASSPPNLEQYF.

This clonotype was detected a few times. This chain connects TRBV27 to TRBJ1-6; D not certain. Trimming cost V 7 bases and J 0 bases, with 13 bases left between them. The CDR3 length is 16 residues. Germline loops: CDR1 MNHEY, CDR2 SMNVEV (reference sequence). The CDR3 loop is CASTSSPSSYNSPLHF. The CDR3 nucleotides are TGTGCCAGCACCTCCAGCCCGAGCTCCTATAATTCACCCCTCCACTTT.

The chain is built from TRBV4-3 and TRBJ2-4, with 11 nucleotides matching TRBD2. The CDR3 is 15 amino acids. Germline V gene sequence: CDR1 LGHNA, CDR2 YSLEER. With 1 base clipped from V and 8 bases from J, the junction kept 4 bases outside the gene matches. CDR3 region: CASSQVAGGVDIQYF. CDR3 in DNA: TGCGCCAGCAGCCAAGTAGCGGGGGGGGTTGACATTCAGTACTTC.

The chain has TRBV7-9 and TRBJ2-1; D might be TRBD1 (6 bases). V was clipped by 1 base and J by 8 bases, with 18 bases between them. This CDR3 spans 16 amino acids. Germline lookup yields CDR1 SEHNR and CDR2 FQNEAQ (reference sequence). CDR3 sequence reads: CASSLGQGKKGDEQFF. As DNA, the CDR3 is TGTGCCAGCAGCTTAGGCCAGGGGAAGAAAGGGGATGAGCAGTTCTTC.

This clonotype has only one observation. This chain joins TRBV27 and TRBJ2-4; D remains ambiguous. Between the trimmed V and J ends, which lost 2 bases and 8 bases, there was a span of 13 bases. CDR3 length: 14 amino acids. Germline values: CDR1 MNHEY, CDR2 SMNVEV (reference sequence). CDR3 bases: TGTGCCAGCAGTTTACAGGAAAAATTACACATTCAGTACTTC. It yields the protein CASSLQEKLHIQYF.

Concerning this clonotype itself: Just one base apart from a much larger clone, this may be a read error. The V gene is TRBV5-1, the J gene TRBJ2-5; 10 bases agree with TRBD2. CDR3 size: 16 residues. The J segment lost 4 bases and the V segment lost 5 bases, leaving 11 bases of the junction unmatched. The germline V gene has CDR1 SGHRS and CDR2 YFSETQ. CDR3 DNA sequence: TGCGCCAGCAGTGCGGGGGGACTAGCGTACCTAGAGACCCAGTACTTC. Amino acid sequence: CASSAGGLAYLETQYF.

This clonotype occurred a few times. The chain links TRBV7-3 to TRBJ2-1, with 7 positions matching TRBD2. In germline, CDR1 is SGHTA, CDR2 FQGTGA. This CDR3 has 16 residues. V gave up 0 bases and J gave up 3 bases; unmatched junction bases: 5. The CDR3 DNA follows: TGTGCCAGCAGCTTAACGAGGGGCGGGGGCTACAATGAGCAGTTCTTC. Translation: CASSLTRGGGYNEQFF.

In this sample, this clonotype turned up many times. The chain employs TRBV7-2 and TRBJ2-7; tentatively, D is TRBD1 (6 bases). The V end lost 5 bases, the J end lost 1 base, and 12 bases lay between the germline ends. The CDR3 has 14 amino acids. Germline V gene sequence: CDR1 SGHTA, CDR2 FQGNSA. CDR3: CASSPETGSYEQYF. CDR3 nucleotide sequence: TGTGCCAGCAGCCCTGAGACAGGTTCCTACGAGCAGTACTTC.

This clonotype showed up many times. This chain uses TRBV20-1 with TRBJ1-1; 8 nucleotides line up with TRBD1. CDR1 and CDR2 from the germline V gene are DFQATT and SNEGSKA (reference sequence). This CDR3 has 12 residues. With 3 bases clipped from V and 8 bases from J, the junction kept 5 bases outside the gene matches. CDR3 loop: CSASRQGAEAFF. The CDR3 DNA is TGCAGTGCTAGTAGGCAGGGGGCAGAAGCTTTCTTT.

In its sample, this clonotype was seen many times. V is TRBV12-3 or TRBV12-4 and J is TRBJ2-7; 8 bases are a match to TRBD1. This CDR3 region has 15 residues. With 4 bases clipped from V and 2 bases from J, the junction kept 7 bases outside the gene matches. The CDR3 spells CASSSHRGSPYEQYF. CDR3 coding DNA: TGTGCCAGCAGTTCTCACAGGGGGTCCCCCTACGAGCAGTACTTC.

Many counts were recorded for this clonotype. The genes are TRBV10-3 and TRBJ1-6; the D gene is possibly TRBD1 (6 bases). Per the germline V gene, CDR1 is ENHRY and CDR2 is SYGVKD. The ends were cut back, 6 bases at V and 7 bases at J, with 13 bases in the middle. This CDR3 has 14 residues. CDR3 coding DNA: TGTGCCATCAGGGCAGGGGAACGCAATTCACCCCTCCACTTT. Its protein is CAIRAGERNSPLHF.

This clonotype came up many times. The CDR3 bases are TGTGCCAGCAGCAAAGAGCGGGAGCCCCACAATGAGCAGTTCTTC. It specifies CASSKEREPHNEQFF. The chain links TRBV11-2 to TRBJ2-1, with TRBD2 identical over 8 bases. The trim removed 5 bases at V and 5 bases at J, leaving 8 bases unmatched. Germline V CDR1 and CDR2: SGHAT, FQNNGV. This CDR3 is 15 amino acids long.

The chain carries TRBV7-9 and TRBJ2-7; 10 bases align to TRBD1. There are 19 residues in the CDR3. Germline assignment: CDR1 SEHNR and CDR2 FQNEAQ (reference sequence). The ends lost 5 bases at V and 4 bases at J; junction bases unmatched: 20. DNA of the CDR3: TGTGCCAGCAGCCTGACGACAGGGGGCTCACGACTGGGGGGATACGAGCAGTACTTC. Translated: CASSLTTGGSRLGGYEQYF. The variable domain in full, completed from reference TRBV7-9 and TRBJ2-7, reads DTGVSQNPRHKITKRGQNVTFRCDPISEHNRLYWYRQTLGQGPEFLTYFQNEAQLEKSRLLSDRFSAERPKGSFSTLEIQRTEQGDSAMYLCASSLTTGGSRLGGYEQYFGPGTRLTVT.

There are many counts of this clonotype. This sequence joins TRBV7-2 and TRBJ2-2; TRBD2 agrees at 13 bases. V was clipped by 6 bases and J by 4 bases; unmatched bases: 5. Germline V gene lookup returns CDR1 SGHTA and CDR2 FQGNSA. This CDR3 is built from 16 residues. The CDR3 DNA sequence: TGTGCCAGCAGACTAGCGGGAGGGCGGGGCACCGGGGAGCTGTTTTTT. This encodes CASRLAGGRGTGELFF.

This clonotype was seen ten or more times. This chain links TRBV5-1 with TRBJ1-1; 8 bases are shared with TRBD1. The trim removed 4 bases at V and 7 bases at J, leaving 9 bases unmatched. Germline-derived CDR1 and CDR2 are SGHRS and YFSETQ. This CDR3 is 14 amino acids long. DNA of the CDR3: TGCGCCAGCAGCCCGGACAGGGCTTGGTTTGAAGCTTTCTTT. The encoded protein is CASSPDRAWFEAFF. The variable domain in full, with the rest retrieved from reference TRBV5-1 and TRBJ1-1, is KAGVTQTPRYLIKTRGQQVTLSCSPISGHRSVSWYQQTPGQGLQFLFEYFSETQRNKGNFPGRFSGRQFSNSRSEMNVSTLELGDSALYLCASSPDRAWFEAFFGQGTRLTVV.

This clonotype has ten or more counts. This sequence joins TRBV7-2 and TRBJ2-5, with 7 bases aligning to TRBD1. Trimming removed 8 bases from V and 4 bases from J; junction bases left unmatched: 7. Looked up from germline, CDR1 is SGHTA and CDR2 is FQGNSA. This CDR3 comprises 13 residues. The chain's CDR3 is CASAEGARETQYF. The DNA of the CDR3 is TGTGCCAGCGCCGAGGGGGCTCGAGAGACCCAGTACTTC.

The CDR3 protein is CASSWGQGLYGYTF. The DNA for the CDR3 is TGTGCCAGCAGCTGGGGACAGGGGCTTTATGGCTACACCTTC. The chain uses TRBV5-5 and TRBJ1-2; 10 positions agree with TRBD1. After removal of 3 bases from V and 5 bases from J, the junction contained 4 bases not matched to a gene. The CDR3 has 14 residues. In germline, CDR1 is SGHKS, CDR2 YYEKEE (reference sequence).

The CDR3, as DNA: TGTGCCATCAGTTCCGGAACCTCAGGCGGGGAGCTGTTTTTT. This codes for CAISSGTSGGELFF. The V call is TRBV10-3, the J call TRBJ2-2, with no clear D. The CDR3 has 14 residues. Germline loops: CDR1 ENHRY, CDR2 SYGVKD. V was pared by 5 bases and J by 7 bases, with 14 bases between.

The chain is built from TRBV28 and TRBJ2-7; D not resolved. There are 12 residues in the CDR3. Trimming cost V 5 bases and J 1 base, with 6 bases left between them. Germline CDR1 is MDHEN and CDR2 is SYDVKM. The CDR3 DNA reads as TGTGCCAGCAGTATACGTTCCTACGAGCAGTACTTC. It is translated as CASSIRSYEQYF.

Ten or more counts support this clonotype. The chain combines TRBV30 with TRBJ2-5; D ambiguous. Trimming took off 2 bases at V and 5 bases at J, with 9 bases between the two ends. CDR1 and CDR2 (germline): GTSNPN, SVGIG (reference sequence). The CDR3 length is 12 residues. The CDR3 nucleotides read TGTGCCTGGAGTAATCCGGGTGAGACCCAGTACTTC. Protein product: CAWSNPGETQYF.

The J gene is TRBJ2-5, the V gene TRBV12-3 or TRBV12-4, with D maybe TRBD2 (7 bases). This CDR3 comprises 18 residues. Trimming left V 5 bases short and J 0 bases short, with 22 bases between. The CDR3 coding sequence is TGTGCCAGCAGTCCCCTCGGGCTACCGGGGGGCCACCAAGAGACCCAGTACTTC. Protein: CASSPLGLPGGHQETQYF.

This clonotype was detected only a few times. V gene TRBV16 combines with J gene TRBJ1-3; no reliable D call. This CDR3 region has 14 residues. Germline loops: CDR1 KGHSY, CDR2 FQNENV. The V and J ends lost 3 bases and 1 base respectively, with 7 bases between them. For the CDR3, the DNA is TGTGCCAGCAGCCAGCGGGAGTCTGGAAACACCATATATTTT. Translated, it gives CASSQRESGNTIYF.

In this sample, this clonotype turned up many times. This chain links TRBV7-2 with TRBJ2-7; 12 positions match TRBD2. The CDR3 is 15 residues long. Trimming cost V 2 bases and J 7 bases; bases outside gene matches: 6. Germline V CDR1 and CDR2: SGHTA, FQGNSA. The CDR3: CASSLTTSGSGEQYF. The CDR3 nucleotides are TGTGCCAGCAGCTTAACGACTAGCGGGAGTGGGGAGCAGTACTTC.